This TCR beta chain was identified during a study of blood T cell repertoires in COVID-19. About the research overall: The analysed material was cDNA or gDNA that came from T cells, B-cell-depleted T cells, or PBMCs.

The assay was immunoSEQ multiplex PCR, and TCRdb's table has in-frame clones only and misses some. The sample records roughly 250,000 clones, about 85% being singletons. There are 16 residues in the CDR3. The ends lost 1 base at V and 2 bases at J; junction bases unmatched: 2. Per germline, CDR1 KGHSH and CDR2 LQKENI. The specimen was peripheral blood. The V and J genes are TRBV18 and TRBJ1-6; 7 bases align to TRBD1. The source of this sequence is a man between 60 and 70 years old who had recovered from COVID-19. The CDR3 protein is CASSPQGATYNSPLHF. The CDR3 coding sequence is TGTGCCAGCTCACCACAGGGGGCCACCTATAATTCACCCCTCCACTTT.